The 14 T cell receptor beta chains listed next were all sequenced from one sample in a study of blood T cell repertoires in COVID-19. Clones were sequenced by immunoSEQ multiplex PCR, and TCRdb holds only the in-frame ones, with some missing. The repertoire holds 340,000 or so clones, with more than 70% as singletons. The sample was peripheral blood. The receptors were gathered from a young man with active or convalescent COVID-19.

This clone was recorded many times. The rearrangement joins TRBV11-2 to TRBJ2-2; 8 nucleotides match TRBD1. V dropped 4 bases and J dropped 3; count of bases not matched to a gene: 7. Per the germline V gene, CDR1 is SGHAT and CDR2 is FQNNGV. The CDR3 has 16 residues. The CDR3 protein is CASSSGTGVDTGELFF. DNA for the CDR3: TGTGCCAGCAGCTCGGGGACAGGCGTGGACACCGGGGAGCTGTTTTTT.

This clone was found a few times. The chain is built from TRBV21-1 and TRBJ1-2. TRBV21-1 is labeled a pseudogene. The CDR3 contains 15 residues. CDR3 DNA sequence: TGTGCCAGCAGCAAAAAAAGGAGGTCAGTCGATGGCTACACCTTC. Protein sequence: CASSKKRRSVDGYTF.

The V and J genes are TRBV19 and TRBJ1-2; 12 bases map to TRBD1. Germline-derived CDR1 and CDR2 are LNHDA and SQIVND (reference sequence). V lost 6 bases and J lost 0; bases outside the gene matches: 5. The CDR3 consists of 16 residues. The CDR3 DNA sequence: TGTGCCAGTAGGGGGGACAGGGGGCTGTCTAACTATGGCTACACCTTC. It specifies CASRGDRGLSNYGYTF.

This clone was picked up one time. The gene calls are TRBV11-3 and TRBJ1-1; 9 positions match TRBD1. Germline CDR1 SGHNT, CDR2 YENEEA. The CDR3 is 15 amino acids. Trimming cost V 5 bases and J 0 bases; bases outside gene matches: 4. The CDR3 spells CASSPGQGMNTEAFF. CDR3 nucleotide sequence: TGTGCCAGCAGCCCCGGACAGGGGATGAACACTGAAGCTTTCTTT.

This clone showed up just once. The chain has TRBV7-6 and TRBJ1-4; TRBD1 agrees at 9 bases. V gave up 5 bases and J gave up 10 bases; unmatched junction bases: 17. The length of the CDR3 is 17 residues. Germline V gene data show CDR1 as SGHVS and CDR2 as FNYEAQ. The CDR3: CASSPEGAGTGLGKLFF. CDR3 nucleotides: TGTGCCAGCAGCCCCGAGGGTGCGGGGACAGGGCTGGGAAAACTGTTTTTT.

J is TRBJ2-7 and V is TRBV4-1, with TRBD1 as a possible D gene (6 bases). The CDR3 runs 14 residues. Trimming removed 4 bases at V and 0 bases at J, with 10 bases between. Germline lookup yields CDR1 MGHRA and CDR2 YSYEKL. CDR3 DNA: TGCGCCAGCAGCCTACGGGACAACTCCTACGAGCAGTACTTC. It codes for CASSLRDNSYEQYF.

V usage is TRBV29-1 and J usage is TRBJ1-1; no firm D call. Germline loops: CDR1 SQVTM, CDR2 ANQGSEA. The V end lost 4 bases, the J end lost 5 bases, and 8 bases lay between the germline ends. CDR3 length: 11 residues. As DNA, the CDR3 is TGCAGCGTTGTCCGTCCTACTGAAGCTTTCTTT. Its protein product is CSVVRPTEAFF.

The count of this clone is one. The chain has TRBV28 and TRBJ1-5, with D maybe TRBD1 (5 bases). Germline-derived CDR1 and CDR2 are MDHEN and SYDVKM. Trimming removed 5 bases from V and 3 bases from J, with 14 bases in between. The CDR3 extends over 15 amino acids. The CDR3 region has the DNA TGTGCCAGCAGTCCCTACGCAGGGAACAATCAGCCCCAGCATTTT. Translation gives CASSPYAGNNQPQHF.

V is TRBV18 and J is TRBJ2-2; the D is unclear. V was trimmed by 4 bases and J by 1 base, leaving 7 bases between them. The CDR3 covers 14 residues. Germline CDR1 KGHSH, CDR2 LQKENI. The CDR3 protein is CASSLPGNTGELFF. Here the CDR3 DNA reads TGTGCCAGCTCACTCCCAGGGAACACCGGGGAGCTGTTTTTT.

The table lists this clone with many counts. CDR3 coding DNA: TGTGCCAGCAGCCCGGGGGGTAGTAGCAATCAGCCCCAGCATTTT. This gives the protein CASSPGGSSNQPQHF. The chain uses TRBV7-2 and TRBJ1-5; tentative D call: TRBD1 (5 bases). The CDR3 runs to 15 residues. The V gene's germline CDR1 is SGHTA and CDR2 FQGNSA. V was pared by 5 bases and J by 0 bases, with 11 bases between.

This rearrangement joins TRBV5-5 to TRBJ1-4; maybe TRBD1 (5 bases). Germline CDR1 reads SGHKS; CDR2 reads YYEKEE (reference sequence). V gave up 1 base and J gave up 4 bases, with 8 bases separating them. CDR3 length: 14 residues. CDR3 sequence (DNA): TGTGCCAGCAGCTTGCCACAGGATAATGAAAAACTGTTTTTT. As protein: CASSLPQDNEKLFF.

The CDR3 spells CASSPHSYNEQFF. The CDR3 nucleotides read TGTGCCAGCAGCCCCCACTCCTACAATGAGCAGTTCTTC. This chain uses TRBV7-8 with TRBJ2-1; no firm D call. V was shortened by 5 bases and J by 0 bases, with 5 bases between the two germline ends. Germline V gives CDR1 SGHVS, CDR2 FQNEAQ. The CDR3 is 13 amino acids.

This chain's CDR3 is CASSEPGGSNEKLFF. The DNA for the CDR3 is TGTGCCAGCAGTGAACCGGGGGGAAGTAATGAAAAACTGTTTTTT. The chain uses TRBV2 and TRBJ1-4; possible D gene TRBD1, 5 bases. Trimming took off 2 bases at V and 4 bases at J, with 11 bases between the two ends. CDR3 length: 15 amino acids. Looked up from germline, CDR1 is SNHLY and CDR2 is FYNNEI.

The count of this clone is one. The V and J genes are TRBV9 and TRBJ2-7, with 9 positions matching TRBD1. The germline V gene has CDR1 SGDLS and CDR2 YYNGEE. The CDR3 is made up of 14 amino acids. The V gene end was trimmed by 2 bases and the J gene end by 4 bases; junction bases not matched to a gene: 4. CDR3 amino acids: CASSVSGTGYEQYF. Here the CDR3 DNA reads TGTGCCAGCAGCGTTTCCGGGACAGGGTACGAGCAGTACTTC.